These 16 T cell receptor beta chains were all obtained from the same sample, sequenced in a study of control samples from healthy donors and cancer patients (dated by TCRdb to 2020 to 2022). Library prep was done by the immunoSEQ multiplex PCR assay. TCRdb provides this immuneACCESS table in a form limited to in-frame rearrangements. Some clones are lacking; in checked studies, under half of them reflect an unresolved V gene, and why the rest are absent is not known. Across this sample there are approximately 94,000 clones, with around 84% seen only once. The ten largest clones capture under 40% of the sample. Sequences were obtained from PBMCs. The receptor set was obtained from a man aged 70 or older with lung cancer.

The chain combines TRBV29-1 with TRBJ1-1; TRBD1 is a possible D gene (5 bases). The V gene's germline CDR1 is SQVTM and CDR2 ANQGSEA. The V and J ends lost 4 bases and 2 bases respectively, with 11 bases between them. The CDR3 covers 13 residues. This CDR3 reads CSVGRDRNTEAFF. The CDR3 DNA reads TGCAGCGTTGGACGCGACAGAAACACTGAAGCTTTCTTT.

The V and J genes are TRBV4-3 and TRBJ2-4; D unresolved. Germline V gene lookup returns CDR1 LGHNA and CDR2 YSLEER. CDR3 length equals 16 residues. V dropped 4 bases and J dropped 5 bases, with 18 bases sitting between them. The CDR3 region has the DNA TGCGCCAGCAGCCCGGACGTACCCTCTAGGGAAAACATTCAGTACTTC. Encoded protein: CASSPDVPSRENIQYF.

As for this clone: One end of the junction is discordant with germline, which a read error may explain. The J gene is TRBJ2-1, the V gene TRBV19, with 7 bases lining up with TRBD1. The germline V gene encodes CDR1 LNHDA and CDR2 SQIVND (reference sequence). The length of the CDR3 is 16 residues. The CDR3 coding sequence is TGTGCCAGTAGTCTAGACGGACAGGACCAATTCAATGAGCAGTTCTTC. Amino acid sequence: CASSLDGQDQFNEQFF. Full variable domain (outside the CDR3, taken from reference TRBV19 and TRBJ2-1): DGGITQSPKYLFRKEGQNVTLSCEQNLNHDAMYWYRQDPGQGLRLIYYSQIVNDFQKGDIAEGYSVSREKKESFPLTVTSAQKNPTAFYLCASSLDGQDQFNEQFFGPGTRLTVL.

The rearrangement uses TRBV5-5 and TRBJ2-7, with D maybe TRBD1 (6 bases). The germline V gene has CDR1 SGHKS and CDR2 YYEKEE (reference sequence). CDR3 length equals 16 residues. Between the trimmed V and J ends, which lost 0 bases and 0 bases, there was a span of 13 bases. For the CDR3, the DNA is TGTGCCAGCAGCTTGGCCCCGGACAGTAGCTCCTACGAGCAGTACTTC. It translates to CASSLAPDSSSYEQYF.

The V gene is TRBV30, the J gene TRBJ1-1, with D possibly TRBD1 on 5 matching bases. V lost 2 bases to trimming and J lost 3 bases, with 16 bases between them. The CDR3 length is 15 residues. From germline, CDR1 is GTSNPN and CDR2 SVGIG (reference sequence). DNA of the CDR3: TGTGCCTGGAGTCCGGGGCTCAGTGGGTACACTGAAGCTTTCTTT. Translated: CAWSPGLSGYTEAFF.

Only a few counts were recorded for this clone. The chain recombines TRBV29-1 with TRBJ2-6; D is unresolved. This CDR3 is 16 amino acids long. The germline CDR1 and CDR2 sequences are SQVTM and ANQGSEA. V was clipped by 2 bases and J by 0 bases, with 11 bases between them. In DNA, the CDR3 is TGCAGCGTTGAAACAGACGTCGACTCTGGGGCCAACGTCCTGACTTTC. It encodes CSVETDVDSGANVLTF.

The chain uses TRBV25-1 and TRBJ2-7; D remains ambiguous. This CDR3 has 15 residues. Germline V gene data show CDR1 as MGHDK and CDR2 as SYGVNS. V shed 5 bases and J shed 0 bases, with 14 bases lying between them. In DNA, the CDR3 is TGTGCCAGCAGTCTACTGTCAGTAAACTCCTACGAGCAGTACTTC. Its translation is CASSLLSVNSYEQYF.

The chain recombines TRBV6-5 with TRBJ2-1; 10 bases line up with TRBD2. The CDR3 consists of 16 residues. Germline V gives CDR1 MNHEY, CDR2 SVGAGI. Germline trimming cut 3 bases from V and 6 bases from J; bases unmatched to any gene: 8. This CDR3 is CASSYSGGPLGNEQFF. The CDR3 coding sequence is TGTGCCAGCAGTTATAGCGGGGGGCCGCTAGGCAATGAGCAGTTCTTC.

This clone was seen only once. At one end the junction does not follow the germline gene, possibly because of a read error. This chain connects TRBV2 to TRBJ2-3; TRBD2 is a possible D gene (5 bases). CDR1 SNHLY and CDR2 FYNNEI come from the germline V gene. The CDR3 consists of 15 residues. Here the CDR3 DNA reads TGTGCCAGCAGTAAAGCGGAAGCTAGCACAGATACGCAGTATTTT. Its translation: CASSKAEASTDTQYF.

The rearrangement joins TRBV18 to TRBJ2-7; D unclear. CDR3 length equals 15 residues. The V and J ends lost 6 bases and 7 bases respectively, with 22 bases between them. CDR1 is KGHSH and CDR2 is LQKENI in the germline V gene. The CDR3 DNA reads as TGTGCCAGCTCGCCCGACCGGGCCCCGGGCATGGAGCAGTACTTC. Its protein product is CASSPDRAPGMEQYF.

The chain uses TRBV30 and TRBJ1-3; tentative D call: TRBD1 (6 bases). Germline loops: CDR1 GTSNPN, CDR2 SVGIG (reference sequence). This CDR3 region has 13 residues. Deletions cut 7 bases from V and 1 base from J, with 11 bases between. In DNA, the CDR3 is TGTGCCTTACAGGGCTCGTCTGGAAACACCATATATTTT. Translated: CALQGSSGNTIYF.

The chain has TRBV5-1 and TRBJ2-7; a weak D match, TRBD1 (6 bases). Germline CDR1 and CDR2: SGHRS and YFSETQ. Trimming shortened V by 0 bases and J by 4 bases, and 11 bases separated the two germline ends. The CDR3 has 14 residues. CDR3 sequence (DNA): TGCGCCAGCAGCTTGGCAGGGCAGGGGTACGAGCAGTACTTC. Translation: CASSLAGQGYEQYF.

This chain links TRBV10-3 with TRBJ1-1, with a possible D match to TRBD1 (5 bases). The CDR3 is 13 amino acids. Germline values: CDR1 ENHRY, CDR2 SYGVKD. Trimming removed 3 bases from V and 0 bases from J, with 5 bases in between. For the CDR3, the DNA is TGTGCCATCAGTGACAGGGTGAACACTGAAGCTTTCTTT. Encoded protein: CAISDRVNTEAFF.

The chain links TRBV4-1 to TRBJ1-2; TRBD1 is a possible D gene (6 bases). This CDR3 is built from 17 residues. Germline CDR1 reads MGHRA; CDR2 reads YSYEKL. V dropped 0 bases and J dropped 6 bases, with 20 bases sitting between them. The CDR3 loop is CASSQDLQGAQFDGYTF. CDR3 nucleotide sequence: TGCGCCAGCAGCCAAGATCTACAGGGAGCCCAGTTCGATGGCTACACCTTC.

This rearrangement joins TRBV7-6 to TRBJ1-4; possibly TRBD1 for D (6 bases). CDR1 is SGHVS and CDR2 is FNYEAQ in the germline V gene. Trimming pared 0 bases from V and 4 bases from J, leaving 9 bases between. The CDR3 runs to 15 residues. The CDR3 loop reads CASSLAIGGNEKLFF. As DNA, the CDR3 is TGTGCCAGCAGCTTAGCAATAGGGGGTAATGAAAAACTGTTTTTT.

This clone was found once. The chain couples TRBV2 to TRBJ1-6, with 7 nucleotides matching TRBD1. The V and J ends lost 6 bases and 7 bases, in that order; junction bases with no gene match: 9. CDR1 is SNHLY and CDR2 is FYNNEI in the germline V gene. This CDR3 has 15 amino acids. CDR3 sequence (DNA): TGTGCCAGCAGGCCAGAACAGGGGAGGAATTCACCCCTCCACTTT. Protein product: CASRPEQGRNSPLHF.